This TCR beta chain was sequenced in a study of CD8+CD57+ T cells in acquired aplastic anemia. Looking at the study overall: Each DNA sample taken from sorted CD4+ and CD8+ cells came to around 3.4 ug on average. There were about 10.8 million reads, on average, for CD4+ cells from healthy donors.

The template for TCR beta VDJ and CDR3 sequence profiling was genomic DNA. TCRdb itself ran the reads through MiXCR, one entry per CDR3 protein. The table includes approximately 200,000 distinct CDR3 sequences, less than 70% detected once. As to this clonotype: Its specificity is not known.

The CDR3 is made up of 13 amino acids. Germline CDR1 reads SGHRS; CDR2 reads YFSETQ. The V end lost 4 bases, the J end lost 5 bases, and 10 bases lay between the germline ends. The study, taken as a whole, reports: Patients and controls had in common 25 to 30 CD8+ CDR3 sequences.

The chain links TRBV5-1 to TRBJ2-4; perhaps TRBD2 as D (6 bases). This TCR was sampled from a human donor in good health, serving as a control. The sample taken for sequencing was sorted CD4+, CD8+, or CD8+CD57+ T cells (not recorded which) from PBMCs. In DNA form, the CDR3 reads TGCGCCAGCAGCCCTTCGGGGGAAAACATTCAGTACTTC. As protein: CASSPSGENIQYF.